This T cell receptor beta chain was found in a study of shared clonotypes between healthy human individuals (dated by TCRdb to the early 2020s). Turning to the overall study: A few men and a couple of women, aged 18 to 49 years, made up the cohort. Libraries were prepared and TCR repertoires were sequenced by different laboratories using diverse techniques, in order to increase sequencing depth and limit assay-specific biases. For each donor, CD4 naive and CD4 memory were each given three plates, CD8 naive was given two plates, and CD8 memory was given one plate. The study deeply sequenced blood TCR repertoires of about five healthy adults to estimate repertoire size and the extent of clonotype sharing between individuals. Leukapheresis yielded between about 0.94 and 8.9 billion PBMCs per donor.

Using the deep immunoSEQ assay, TCR CDR3 regions were amplified from genomic DNA by multiplex PCR. Extracted genomic DNA from each cell subset was distributed evenly across all wells of several immunoSEQ 96-well plates, and each plate was treated as a replicate. Each replicate PCR for sorted subsets received approximately 220 ng genomic DNA, equal to about 30,000 T cell genomes. The purified libraries were quantified using a Qubit 3.0 fluorometer, sized with a Bioanalyzer 2100, and then quantified again using the KAPA Library Quantification kit. Each immunoSEQ 96-well plate was sequenced on its own single-read 150-cycle Illumina NextSeq 550 flow cell. Per the authors' processing: The immunoSEQ output contained only junctional sequences without quality scores, so filtering could not match that applied to full-length reads. To assign V/J genes and CDR3, sequences were annotated against IMGT germline references using PyIR, a Python wrapper for IgBLAST v1.9. Any read was removed if the V/J assignment was weak (E-value above 1e-6), the CDR3 was missing, or the read contained stop codons, out-of-frame junctions, or ambiguous translated residues. V3J clonotypes were defined as sequences sharing an identical inferred V gene, J gene, and CDR3 amino acid sequence. Percentage overlap between repertoires was computed as shared unique clonotypes divided by the size of the smaller repertoire. Repertoire richness was assessed with RTK rarefaction, the Chao1 estimator, and Recon v2.1 estimates of unobserved clonotypes. For all TCRbeta clonotypes obtained by the gDNA method from a few donors, generation probabilities were computed with OLGA. Drawn from immuneACCESS, this table holds only the in-frame rearrangements with V and J called that TCRdb kept. Clones are partly lost; checked studies trace under half to an unresolved V gene and leave the rest unexplained. For V, J and clone size, that table is used; D and trimming come from the DNA. The sample table lists more than 1.2 million clones, approximately 98.5% of them with a count of one. The ten most abundant clones make up 0.36% of the sample.

Spanning cysteine to phenylalanine, the CDR3 consists of 14 amino acids. Only the CDR3 portion is preserved as DNA: 42 bases, with reading frame beginning at the first base. The junction shows trimming of 7 bases on V and 1 base on J, and the gene matches do not reach 7 bases of it. CDR1 MNHNS and CDR2 SASEGT are derived from the germline V gene. Healthy HIV-negative adults with no recently reported acute infections or vaccinations were included as donors. Every donor was a Caucasian adult living in Nashville, Tennessee, USA. CD4+ T cells were enriched through magnetic negative selection, after which naive cells were positively selected on CD45RA and the remaining negative fraction served as the memory subset. Blood was collected by leukapheresis, and PBMCs were isolated by Ficoll-Histopaque density gradient centrifugation and then cryopreserved in liquid nitrogen vapor phase. Analytical flow cytometry was used to check the purity and quantity of each magnetically sorted T cell population. Genomic DNA was isolated from each sorted fraction and quantified by UV absorbance on a Nanodrop 2000c.

As regards this clone: What this receptor recognizes is not known. Per-nucleotide qualities are absent, and no much larger clonotype sits a single base away.

What the work shows at the level of the full study, not this receptor alone: Even with the large sequencing depth, rarefaction of the sorted-subset datasets indicated that sequencing was incomplete. About 5% of naive CD4, around 3.6% of naive CD8, roughly 2.4% of memory CD4, and about 0.4% of memory CD8 clonotypes were shared across four donors. Higher generation probabilities were observed for clonotypes shared by all four sorted-subset donors than for non-shared clonotypes. Only blood was sampled, and tissue TCR repertoires likely differ from those in blood. Because the study included only a small number of donors, the genetic and exposure-history diversity represented was limited. Naive subsets generally had larger estimated clonotype richness than memory subsets. Pairwise subsampling led to the expectation that sequencing depth would affect the degree of clonotype sharing among donors.

The sample was naive CD4+ T cells sorted from blood. Reading the label with the study, this specimen's cell subset or site is: CD45RA+ positively selected. The sequence links TRBV6-1 to TRBJ2-7, and 7 junctional nucleotides match TRBD1. The TCR originated in a man between 25 and 39 years old in good health. The base sequence is TGTGCCAGCACCACCGGGACAGTATCCTACGAGCAGTACTTC. Its coded protein is CASTTGTVSYEQYF.